This T cell receptor beta chain emerged from a study of regulatory T cells in long-lasting Graves disease. Study results and limitations: Whereas more than 950 public clonotypes were shared by new patients, persistent patients shared more, at roughly 3,000. Gene preferences differed: TRBV28, TRBJ1-2, TRBJ2-5 in persistent cases.

CDR1 is DFQATT, CDR2 SNEGSKA, per germline (reference sequence). Trimming took 3 bases from V and 1 from J, leaving 6 bases between them. This CDR3 region has 12 residues. Documented time point: newly diagnosed GD, antithyroid drugs for less than 3 months. Isolated PBMC RNA provided the starting material for the TCR library. The peripheral blood volume drawn was 8 to 9.5 milliliters, and it was collected into EDTA tubes. Through Arm-PCR of CDR3 regions and iRepertoire HTBI primers, TCR beta libraries were built. One entry per CDR3 protein, called by TCRdb with MiXCR from the multiplex PCR reads. The data contain around 250,000 distinct CDR3 sequences, 20% to 25% of them singletons. This clonotype has ten or more counts. Its antigen remains unidentified.

Sequences were derived from peripheral blood mononuclear cells (PBMCs), sampled at new diagnosis, from a patient treated with antithyroid drugs. The source of this sequence is a female donor with Graves disease. The chain carries TRBV20-1 and TRBJ1-2; D unclear. As DNA, the CDR3 is TGCAGTGCTAGGTCAATTAACTATGGCTACACCTTC. Amino acids: CSARSINYGYTF.